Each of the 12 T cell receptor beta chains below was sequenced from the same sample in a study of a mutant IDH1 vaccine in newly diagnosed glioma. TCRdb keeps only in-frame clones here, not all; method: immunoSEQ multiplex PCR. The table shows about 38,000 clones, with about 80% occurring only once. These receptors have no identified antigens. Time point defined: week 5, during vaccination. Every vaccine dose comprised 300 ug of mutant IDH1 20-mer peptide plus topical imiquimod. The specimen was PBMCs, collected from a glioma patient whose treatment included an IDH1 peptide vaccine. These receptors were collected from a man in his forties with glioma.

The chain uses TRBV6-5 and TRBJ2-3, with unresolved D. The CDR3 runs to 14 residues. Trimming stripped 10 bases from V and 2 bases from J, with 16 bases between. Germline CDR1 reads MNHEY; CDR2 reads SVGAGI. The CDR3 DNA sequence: TGTGCCACTTGGCGCGGCCGAAACACAGATACGCAGTATTTT. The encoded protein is CATWRGRNTDTQYF.

The CDR3 reads CASSLAGGGSVEKLFF. The CDR3 nucleotides read TGCGCCAGCAGCTTGGCCGGGGGGGGAAGTGTTGAAAAACTGTTTTTT. The chain joins TRBV5-1 to TRBJ1-4, with D perhaps TRBD1 (5 bases). Germline CDR1 and CDR2: SGHRS and YFSETQ. Trimming removed 0 bases at V and 7 bases at J, with 16 bases between. The CDR3 sequence is 16 residues long.

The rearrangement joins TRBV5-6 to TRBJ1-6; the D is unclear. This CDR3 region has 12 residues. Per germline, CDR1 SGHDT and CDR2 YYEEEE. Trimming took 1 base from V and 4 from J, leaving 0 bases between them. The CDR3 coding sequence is TGTGCCAGCAGCTTGTATAATTCACCCCTCCACTTT. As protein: CASSLYNSPLHF. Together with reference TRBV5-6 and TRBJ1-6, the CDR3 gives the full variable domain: DAGVTQSPTHLIKTRGQQVTLRCSPKSGHDTVSWYQQALGQGPQFIFQYYEEEERQRGNFPDRFSGHQFPNYSSELNVNALLLGDSALYLCASSLYNSPLHFGNGTRLTVT.

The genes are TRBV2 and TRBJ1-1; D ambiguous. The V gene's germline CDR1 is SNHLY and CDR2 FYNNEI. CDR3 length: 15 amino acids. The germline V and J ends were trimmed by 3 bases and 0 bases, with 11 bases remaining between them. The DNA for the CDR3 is TGTGCCAGCAGTGATCTCTTGGGGATGAACACTGAAGCTTTCTTT. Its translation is CASSDLLGMNTEAFF.

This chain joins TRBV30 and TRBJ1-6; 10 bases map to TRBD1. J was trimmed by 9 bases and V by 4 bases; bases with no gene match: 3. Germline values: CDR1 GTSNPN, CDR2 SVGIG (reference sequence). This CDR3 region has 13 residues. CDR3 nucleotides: TGTGCCTGGAACCGACAGGGGGCTTCACCCCTCCACTTT. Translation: CAWNRQGASPLHF.

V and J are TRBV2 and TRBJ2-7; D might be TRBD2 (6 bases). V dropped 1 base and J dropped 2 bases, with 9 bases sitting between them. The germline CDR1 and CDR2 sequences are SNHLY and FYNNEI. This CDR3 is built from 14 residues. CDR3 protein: CASSEEEGAYEQYF. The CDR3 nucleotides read TGTGCCAGCAGTGAAGAGGAGGGCGCCTACGAGCAGTACTTC.

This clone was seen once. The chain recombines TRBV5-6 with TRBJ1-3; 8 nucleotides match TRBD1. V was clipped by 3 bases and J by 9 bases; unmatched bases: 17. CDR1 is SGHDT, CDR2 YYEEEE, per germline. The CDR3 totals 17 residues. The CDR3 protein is CASSSLDRAPSLTTIYF. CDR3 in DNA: TGTGCCAGCAGCTCCCTGGACAGGGCCCCCTCTCTCACCACCATATATTTT.

CDR3 loop: CASRPPGQRTQPQHF. CDR3 in DNA: TGTGCCAGCAGACCCCCGGGACAGAGAACACAGCCCCAGCATTTT. This rearrangement joins TRBV2 to TRBJ1-5, with 7 bases identical to TRBD1. V was clipped by 6 bases and J by 7 bases; unmatched bases: 12. Germline loops: CDR1 SNHLY, CDR2 FYNNEI. The CDR3 consists of 15 residues.

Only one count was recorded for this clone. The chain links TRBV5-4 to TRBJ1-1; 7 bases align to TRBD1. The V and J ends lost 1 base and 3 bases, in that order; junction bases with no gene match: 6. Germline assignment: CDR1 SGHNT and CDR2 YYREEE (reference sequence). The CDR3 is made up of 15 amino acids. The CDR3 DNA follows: TGTGCCAGCAGCTTGTCATTAGGGGGCCACACTGAAGCTTTCTTT. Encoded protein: CASSLSLGGHTEAFF.

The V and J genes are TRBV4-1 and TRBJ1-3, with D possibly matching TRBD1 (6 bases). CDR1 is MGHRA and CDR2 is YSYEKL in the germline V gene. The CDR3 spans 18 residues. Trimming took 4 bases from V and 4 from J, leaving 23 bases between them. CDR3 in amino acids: CASSPTAQRGSGGNTIYF. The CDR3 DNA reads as TGCGCCAGCAGCCCTACAGCTCAGAGGGGGTCGGGAGGAAACACCATATATTTT.

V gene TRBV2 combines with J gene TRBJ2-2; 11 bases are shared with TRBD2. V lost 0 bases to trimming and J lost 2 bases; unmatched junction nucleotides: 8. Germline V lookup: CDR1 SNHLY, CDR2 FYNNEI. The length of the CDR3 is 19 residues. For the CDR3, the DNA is TGTGCCAGCAGTGAAGCTGGTATAGCGGGGGGGCCTAACACCGGGGAGCTGTTTTTT. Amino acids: CASSEAGIAGGPNTGELFF.

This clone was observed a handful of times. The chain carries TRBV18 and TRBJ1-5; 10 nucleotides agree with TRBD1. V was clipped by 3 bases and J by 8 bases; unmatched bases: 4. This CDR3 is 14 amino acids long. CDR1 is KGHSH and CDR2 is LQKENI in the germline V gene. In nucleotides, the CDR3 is TGTGCCAGCTCACCGGGACAGGGGAGAGAGCCCCAGCATTTT. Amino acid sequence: CASSPGQGREPQHF.